This TCR beta chain appears in the sequencing data of a study of cytomegalovirus exposure and HLA in healthy donors. PCR amplification relied on 60 Vbeta primers (plus 13 Jbeta primers). The authors' processing: Tens of millions of unique TCR beta chains, 9.5 million to 11 million of them shared, were counted by a later analysis. Assay: immunoSEQ multiplex PCR; the TCRdb copy retains only in-frame clones and omits some. The V and J calls and clone size are taken from that table; D and trimming were inferred from the DNA. The sample includes roughly 230,000 clones, about nine tenths of them seen just once. Nominal health characterized the donors when sampled, though unrecorded immune exposures were likely. With respect to this clone: Its matching antigen is unknown.

General study points: TCR beta V segments were, for the most part, productive about 87% or about 30% of the time in an earlier analysis. Reports credit the classifier with highly specific, highly sensitive diagnosis of cytomegalovirus status.

Trimming took 0 bases from V and 4 from J; bases not matched to a gene: 6. Germline V gene lookup returns CDR1 SGHDT and CDR2 YYEEEE. The CDR3 totals 17 residues. J is TRBJ1-3 and V is TRBV5-6; 11 bases fit TRBD1. Sequenced input: PBMCs. The origin of this receptor is a girl aged 2-10 years in good health and CMV-seronegative. CDR3 residues: CASSLELDRGPGNTIYF. CDR3 in DNA: TGTGCCAGCAGCTTGGAGCTGGACAGGGGGCCAGGAAACACCATATATTTT. The whole variable domain, remainder taken from reference TRBV5-6 and TRBJ1-3, is DAGVTQSPTHLIKTRGQQVTLRCSPKSGHDTVSWYQQALGQGPQFIFQYYEEEERQRGNFPDRFSGHQFPNYSSELNVNALLLGDSALYLCASSLELDRGPGNTIYFGEGSWLTVV.